This TCR beta chain derives from a study of shared T cell receptors in the human thymus (dated by TCRdb to the early 2020s). Notes on the research overall: The study examined how the human thymus generates shared, self-reactive T-cell receptor alpha chains.

Based on the germline V gene, the CDR1 and CDR2 sequences are MGHRA and YSYEKL. The junction shows trimming of 4 bases on V and 6 bases on J, plus 21 bases between the germline ends. The CDR3 measures 17 amino acids from cysteine to phenylalanine. The read is trimmed to its CDR3 DNA, 51 bases read in frame from base 1. Preparation of the library involved the immunoSEQ multiplex PCR assay. TCRdb took over this immuneACCESS table, retaining in-frame rearrangements with V and J assigned. Such tables are incomplete; in checked studies, under half of the missing clones stem from an unresolved V gene, and the remainder is unexplained. The sample profile shows hundreds of thousands of clones; around 87% of them were found once. Clones ranked in the top ten supply roughly 0.0089% of the sample. Details on this clone: The specificity of this receptor is unknown. Base qualities are missing; no much larger clone stands one base away.

This same sample was also taken into another study, of human thymus T cells. The second study's paper adds: The donors were immunologically healthy infants in Finland who had open corrective cardiac surgery for congenital heart defects. Thymus tissue was collected as surgical resects that were removed during corrective cardiac surgery. V and J gene segment usage appeared biased in both thymic and peripheral blood repertoires. According to the related research, thymic TCR repertoires were highly overlapping among unrelated individuals. TCR alpha and beta repertoires from about 8 infant thymus samples and a few related peripheral blood samples were characterized in the study. The infant donors were about 6 to 250 days old, and the cohort included over five males and two females. Thymocytes were freed from the tissue by mechanical means and kept at -70 degrees C as pellets of roughly 9-33 million cells. A QIAsymphony instrument was used to extract genomic DNA from the frozen cell pellets. The immunoSEQ multiplex PCR assay was used to amplify the TCRB and TCRAD loci from a standardized amount of quality-controlled genomic DNA. The amplicons covered the V(D)J region and were long enough to include the CDR3 and to identify the V and J genes. The amplicons were sequenced on an Illumina platform via the commercial immunoSEQ service. Primer bias and sequencing errors were corrected as previously described, and TCRAD and TCRB were defined on the basis of the IMGT database. The repertoires were analysed using immunoSEQ Analyzer 3.0 and VDJTools for basic statistics, V/J segment usage, diversity estimates, rarefaction and pairwise overlap. Chao1, ChaoE, Efron-Thisted, Shannon and inverse Simpson indices were used to estimate diversity, which was also estimated on datasets down-sampled to the smallest sample. Repertoire overlap was assessed by strict matching of CDR3 nucleotide sequence, V gene and J gene, and clustering was done by Jaccard-based multidimensional scaling. On average, thymus samples yielded 750,000 to 1,000,000 unique TCRB clonotypes, whereas blood samples yielded about 84,000.

The chain is assembled from TRBV4-1 and TRBJ2-2, and TRBD2 may be the D gene, going by 6 matching bases. This TCR came from a boy in the first two years of life with a congenital heart defect. Donor details come from another sample of the same person, matched by shared clones. Sequencing was performed on thymocytes. The CDR3 reads as follows: CASSRIGRTTIPGELFF. In nucleotides, the sequence is TGCGCCAGCAGCCGGATAGGCCGGACTACTATCCCCGGGGAGCTGTTTTTT.